The rows below give T cell receptor beta chains drawn from one sample of a study of response to subunit inactivated influenza vaccine. TCRdb ran MiXCR on the RT-PCR reads and lists one entry per CDR3 protein. The sample holds 400,000 to 650,000 distinct CDR3 sequences, under 8.5% seen once. Sequenced material: PBMCs from blood, taken roughly 24 months after vaccination. The origin of the receptors is a man between 50 and 75 years old who received an inactivated influenza vaccine. Each CDR3 is given with its conserved first and last residue. A D gene is named only where the DNA matches it firmly. Only part of the rows carry a size: once, few, many, or a class if the clone is expanded.

v_call: TRBV7-8; j_call: TRBJ1-2; d_call: TRBD1; clone_size: few; cdr3_nt: TGTGCCAGCAGCTTCGGACAGGGGGCGTCGGGCTACACCTTC; cdr3_aa: CASSFGQGASGYTF
v_call: TRBV18; j_call: TRBJ2-2; d_call: NA; clone_size: NA; cdr3_nt: TGTGCCAGCTCACCAGGCATGAACACCGGGGAGCTGTTTTTT; cdr3_aa: CASSPGMNTGELFF
v_call: TRBV12-3/TRBV12-4; j_call: TRBJ2-4; d_call: TRBD1; clone_size: NA; cdr3_nt: TGTGCCAGCAGTTTATCACAGGGGAACATTCAGTACTTC; cdr3_aa: CASSLSQGNIQYF
v_call: TRBV6-2/TRBV6-3; j_call: TRBJ2-1; d_call: TRBD2; clone_size: many; cdr3_nt: TGTGCCAGCAGTTACTCGATACTAGCGTTCAATGAGCAGTTCTTC; cdr3_aa: CASSYSILAFNEQFF
v_call: TRBV20-1; j_call: TRBJ2-2; d_call: NA; clone_size: NA; cdr3_nt: TGCAGTGCGCCGTCGGACTCCGGTTACACCGGGGAGCTGTTTTTT; cdr3_aa: CSAPSDSGYTGELFF
v_call: TRBV12-3/TRBV12-4; j_call: TRBJ1-4; d_call: NA; clone_size: many; cdr3_nt: TGTGCCAGCTGGGGACGGATAAATGAAAAACTGTTTTTT; cdr3_aa: CASWGRINEKLFF
v_call: TRBV10-3; j_call: TRBJ2-1; d_call: NA; clone_size: many; cdr3_nt: TGTGCCATCAGTGGCGGCAGCTCCTACAATGAGCAGTTCTTC; cdr3_aa: CAISGGSSYNEQFF
v_call: TRBV5-5; j_call: TRBJ1-1; d_call: NA; clone_size: few; cdr3_nt: TGTGCCAGCAGCCCCGTGGGCGGGACAATGAACACTGAAGCTTTCTTT; cdr3_aa: CASSPVGGTMNTEAFF
v_call: TRBV30; j_call: TRBJ2-2; d_call: TRBD2; clone_size: NA; cdr3_nt: TGTGCCTGGAGGGGACTAAACACCGGGGAGCTGTATTTT; cdr3_aa: CAWRGLNTGELYF
v_call: TRBV4-2; j_call: TRBJ1-3; d_call: NA; clone_size: many; cdr3_nt: TGTGCCAGCAGCCAAGAAAGCCAGACTGGAAACACCATATATTTT; cdr3_aa: CASSQESQTGNTIYF
v_call: TRBV5-1; j_call: TRBJ2-7; d_call: TRBD1; clone_size: few; cdr3_nt: TGCGCCAGCAGCTTGACGTCAGGGGGCACCTCCGAGCAGTACTTC; cdr3_aa: CASSLTSGGTSEQYF
v_call: TRBV5-1; j_call: TRBJ1-1; d_call: NA; clone_size: few; cdr3_nt: TGCGCCAGCAGTTCCAGCGGGGTAAAAGCTTTCTTT; cdr3_aa: CASSSSGVKAFF
v_call: TRBV7-2; j_call: TRBJ2-2; d_call: TRBD1; clone_size: few; cdr3_nt: TGTGCCAGCAGCGCCCGACAGGGTCAGGGCACCGGGGAGCTGTTTTTT; cdr3_aa: CASSARQGQGTGELFF
v_call: TRBV28; j_call: TRBJ1-1; d_call: NA; clone_size: many; cdr3_nt: TGTGCCAGCAGATGGACGGAGAACACTGAAGCTTTCTTT; cdr3_aa: CASRWTENTEAFF
v_call: TRBV4-2; j_call: TRBJ2-7; d_call: TRBD1; clone_size: NA; cdr3_nt: TGTGCCAGCAGCGCCCGGGACAGGGGACGCGAGCAGTACTTC; cdr3_aa: CASSARDRGREQYF
v_call: TRBV5-1; j_call: TRBJ2-2; d_call: NA; clone_size: many; cdr3_nt: TGCGCCAGCAGCTTGCAGGGCTCACTTTCGAGGGACGGGGAGCTGTTTTTT; cdr3_aa: CASSLQGSLSRDGELFF
v_call: TRBV7-8; j_call: TRBJ2-7; d_call: NA; clone_size: NA; cdr3_nt: TGTGCCAGCAGCTTAGCCCCTCGGGACGAGCAGTACTTC; cdr3_aa: CASSLAPRDEQYF
v_call: TRBV25-1; j_call: TRBJ2-3; d_call: NA; clone_size: few; cdr3_nt: TGTGCCAGCAGCGCCGGGACTCAGCCCACAGATACGCAGTATTTT; cdr3_aa: CASSAGTQPTDTQYF
v_call: TRBV4-1; j_call: TRBJ1-4; d_call: NA; clone_size: once; cdr3_nt: TGCTCCAGCAGCCAATTTCCGGGACAAGCTAATGAAAAACTGTTTTTT; cdr3_aa: CSSSQFPGQANEKLFF
v_call: TRBV7-6; j_call: TRBJ2-1; d_call: NA; clone_size: NA; cdr3_nt: TGTGCCAGCAGCTTTTCAAGGACTGGGACAAGAACCTACAATGAGCAGTTCTTC; cdr3_aa: CASSFSRTGTRTYNEQFF
v_call: TRBV20-1; j_call: TRBJ2-4; d_call: NA; clone_size: NA; cdr3_nt: TGCAGTGCTAGAGTGGGGCAGACCCTTCTAGCCAAAAACATTCAGTACTTC; cdr3_aa: CSARVGQTLLAKNIQYF
v_call: TRBV19; j_call: TRBJ1-1; d_call: NA; clone_size: NA; cdr3_nt: TGTGCCAGTTTCCGGGGTATGAACACTGAAGCTTTCTTT; cdr3_aa: CASFRGMNTEAFF
v_call: TRBV20-1; j_call: TRBJ1-1; d_call: NA; clone_size: many; cdr3_nt: TGCAGTGCTGTCGCGGGGCCCGCTGAAGCTTTCTTT; cdr3_aa: CSAVAGPAEAFF
v_call: TRBV16; j_call: TRBJ2-7; d_call: NA; clone_size: many; cdr3_nt: TGTGCCAGCAGCCAAGGCAGGGGTTGGAACGAGCAGTACTTC; cdr3_aa: CASSQGRGWNEQYF
v_call: TRBV29-1; j_call: TRBJ2-3; d_call: NA; clone_size: many; cdr3_nt: TGCAGCGTCGCCGCGGCTGGGAGTAGAGTAGATACGCAGTATTTT; cdr3_aa: CSVAAAGSRVDTQYF
v_call: TRBV5-1; j_call: TRBJ2-5; d_call: NA; clone_size: few; cdr3_nt: TGCGCCAGCAGCCCAGGCCCGGGGAGGGAGACCCAGTACTTC; cdr3_aa: CASSPGPGRETQYF
v_call: TRBV5-5; j_call: TRBJ1-5; d_call: NA; clone_size: few; cdr3_nt: TGTGCCAGCAGCTTGGGGGGTTCCCAATGGCAGCCCCAGCATTTT; cdr3_aa: CASSLGGSQWQPQHF
v_call: TRBV4-1; j_call: TRBJ2-1; d_call: TRBD2; clone_size: few; cdr3_nt: TGCGCCAGCAGCCAAGACGGGACTAGAGGACATGAGCAGTTCTTC; cdr3_aa: CASSQDGTRGHEQFF
v_call: TRBV24-1; j_call: TRBJ2-5; d_call: TRBD1; clone_size: NA; cdr3_nt: TGTGCCACCAGTGATTTCGGCAGGGGGCAAGAGACCCAGTACTTC; cdr3_aa: CATSDFGRGQETQYF
v_call: TRBV28; j_call: TRBJ2-5; d_call: TRBD2; clone_size: NA; cdr3_nt: TGTGCCAGCGTCACGGGAGGGCAAGAGACCCAGTACTTC; cdr3_aa: CASVTGGQETQYF
v_call: TRBV5-5; j_call: TRBJ2-2; d_call: NA; clone_size: many; cdr3_nt: TGTGCCAGCAGCTTGACGGATTCCCTCAACACCGGGGAGCTGTTTTTT; cdr3_aa: CASSLTDSLNTGELFF
v_call: TRBV3-1; j_call: TRBJ1-1; d_call: NA; clone_size: few; cdr3_nt: TGTGCCAGCAGCCAAGAAAGGCGCCTGAACACTGAAGCTTTCTTT; cdr3_aa: CASSQERRLNTEAFF
v_call: TRBV6-2/TRBV6-3; j_call: TRBJ2-7; d_call: TRBD2; clone_size: many; cdr3_nt: TGTGCCAGCAGGGGGGCTAGCGGGACCCCCTACGAGCAGTACTTC; cdr3_aa: CASRGASGTPYEQYF
v_call: TRBV6-1; j_call: TRBJ2-2; d_call: NA; clone_size: few; cdr3_nt: TGTGCCAGCAGACGTAACAGGGTTGCCGGGGAGCTGTTTTTT; cdr3_aa: CASRRNRVAGELFF
v_call: TRBV7-8; j_call: TRBJ2-1; d_call: NA; clone_size: many; cdr3_nt: TGTGCCAGCAGCCTGACTAGGGGGTTCGAGAATGAGCAGTTCTTC; cdr3_aa: CASSLTRGFENEQFF
v_call: TRBV10-3; j_call: TRBJ2-5; d_call: NA; clone_size: many; cdr3_nt: TGTGCCATCAGTGTCGTGGGGCAGGGGACGCGGGAGACCCAGTACTTC; cdr3_aa: CAISVVGQGTRETQYF
v_call: TRBV5-1; j_call: TRBJ2-3; d_call: NA; clone_size: many; cdr3_nt: TGCGCCAGCAGCTCGCAGGGGTTTGCGGCGGATACGCAGTATTTT; cdr3_aa: CASSSQGFAADTQYF
v_call: TRBV7-2; j_call: TRBJ2-1; d_call: TRBD2; clone_size: NA; cdr3_nt: TGTGCCAGCAGCCGGGACTATGGTGATGAGCAGTTCTTC; cdr3_aa: CASSRDYGDEQFF
v_call: TRBV6-1; j_call: TRBJ2-5; d_call: NA; clone_size: NA; cdr3_nt: TGTGCCAGCAGCCCTACAGGTTTTAGCCAAGAGACCCAGTACTTC; cdr3_aa: CASSPTGFSQETQYF
v_call: TRBV9; j_call: TRBJ2-7; d_call: NA; clone_size: few; cdr3_nt: TGTGCCAGCAGCCCCTTAGGCGGAGGGGGGTACGAGCAGTACTTC; cdr3_aa: CASSPLGGGGYEQYF
v_call: TRBV12-3/TRBV12-4; j_call: TRBJ2-7; d_call: NA; clone_size: many; cdr3_nt: TGTGCCAGCAGTTTTTGGGGGACCCGGGTCGAGCAGTACTTC; cdr3_aa: CASSFWGTRVEQYF
v_call: TRBV7-9; j_call: TRBJ2-5; d_call: NA; clone_size: many; cdr3_nt: TGTGCCAGCAGCGATGGAGAGACCCAGTACTTC; cdr3_aa: CASSDGETQYF
v_call: TRBV20-1; j_call: TRBJ1-5; d_call: TRBD1; clone_size: many; cdr3_nt: TGCAGTGCTACCGCCTTAGAAGGGGACAGGGGGTTTCAGCCCCAGCATTTT; cdr3_aa: CSATALEGDRGFQPQHF
v_call: TRBV29-1; j_call: TRBJ2-5; d_call: NA; clone_size: many; cdr3_nt: TGCAGCGTGAGGCAAGAGACCCAGTACTTC; cdr3_aa: CSVRQETQYF
v_call: TRBV3-1; j_call: TRBJ1-4; d_call: TRBD1; clone_size: NA; cdr3_nt: TGTGCCAGCAGCCAAGTAGGGGGCTCTAATGAAAAACTGTTTTTT; cdr3_aa: CASSQVGGSNEKLFF
v_call: TRBV7-9; j_call: TRBJ1-5; d_call: NA; clone_size: many; cdr3_nt: TGTGCCAGCAGCTTAGACGATCAGCCCCAGCATTTT; cdr3_aa: CASSLDDQPQHF
v_call: TRBV15; j_call: TRBJ1-1; d_call: TRBD1; clone_size: NA; cdr3_nt: TGTGCCACCAGCATGGACAGGGGGTTGACTGAAGCTTTCTTT; cdr3_aa: CATSMDRGLTEAFF